One sample yielded the 19 T cell receptor beta chains listed below, sequenced in a study of PD-L1 blockade in urothelial cancer. Stated time point: pretreatment peripheral blood. Profiled with immunoSEQ multiplex PCR; TCRdb holds only in-frame clones, not every one. The sample shows some 57,000 clones, 84% of them seen only once. The source material was PBMCs, sampled around atezolizumab (anti-PD-L1) treatment. These receptors all stem from a man aged 50 or older with urothelial cancer.

This chain joins TRBV6-5 and TRBJ1-1; weak D call: TRBD1 (6 bases). CDR3 size: 14 residues. Germline V gene sequence: CDR1 MNHEY, CDR2 SVGAGI. Trimming cost V 6 bases and J 4 bases, with 15 bases left between them. This chain's CDR3 is CASSLGGRGTEAFF. In nucleotides, the CDR3 is TGTGCCAGCAGCCTCGGGGGGCGCGGCACTGAAGCTTTCTTT.

This rearrangement joins TRBV5-6 to TRBJ1-4, with 7 positions matching TRBD1. Germline V gives CDR1 SGHDT, CDR2 YYEEEE. The CDR3 covers 16 residues. The V gene end was trimmed by 3 bases and the J gene end by 7 bases; junction bases not matched to a gene: 12. The CDR3, as DNA: TGTGCCAGCAGCTCGACCCAACAGGGGCGGGGTGAAAAACTGTTTTTT. Its translation: CASSSTQQGRGEKLFF.

The V call is TRBV6-1, the J call TRBJ1-1, with TRBD1 as a possible D gene (6 bases). Trimming took 5 bases from V and 6 from J, leaving 16 bases between them. The germline V gene encodes CDR1 MNHNS and CDR2 SASEGT. This CDR3 has 14 amino acids. CDR3 bases: TGTGCCAGCAGTTTGATGCAGGGGATCGCTGAAGCTTTCTTT. Protein sequence: CASSLMQGIAEAFF.

This clone was found a few times. This chain connects TRBV18 to TRBJ2-7; 7 bases fit TRBD1. V dropped 0 bases and J dropped 3; count of bases not matched to a gene: 2. This CDR3 comprises 14 residues. Per germline, CDR1 KGHSH and CDR2 LQKENI. CDR3 residues: CASSPPWDSYEQYF. CDR3 in DNA: TGTGCCAGCTCACCACCATGGGACAGCTACGAGCAGTACTTC.

The genes are TRBV6-1 and TRBJ1-1; no clear D. The CDR3 has 12 amino acids. Trimming took off 4 bases at V and 8 bases at J, with 11 bases between the two ends. CDR1 is MNHNS and CDR2 is SASEGT in the germline V gene. The CDR3 loop reads CASSGWSTEAFF. For the CDR3, the DNA is TGTGCCAGCAGTGGATGGAGCACCGAAGCTTTCTTT.

This chain connects TRBV11-2 to TRBJ2-3, with 9 positions matching TRBD2. The germline V gene encodes CDR1 SGHAT and CDR2 FQNNGV. CDR3 length: 17 amino acids. With V trimmed by 5 bases and J by 5 bases, 14 bases remained unmatched. The CDR3 reads CASSLPGRPSGVDTQYF. The DNA for the CDR3 is TGTGCCAGCAGCCTACCCGGGAGGCCTAGCGGGGTAGATACGCAGTATTTT. Combining the CDR3 with reference TRBV11-2 and TRBJ2-3 gives the whole variable domain EAGVAQSPRYKIIEKRQSVAFWCNPISGHATLYWYQQILGQGPKLLIQFQNNGVVDDSQLPKDRFSAERLKGVDSTLKIQPAKLEDSAVYLCASSLPGRPSGVDTQYFGPGTRLTVL.

Notes on this clone: The junction departs from the called germline gene at one end, perhaps through a read error. V and J are TRBV6-6 and TRBJ1-2, with D unclear. This CDR3 is 14 amino acids long. CDR1 and CDR2 from the germline V gene are MNHNY and SVGAGI (reference sequence). The CDR3 is CASSYSTSDYGYTF. The CDR3 DNA reads as TGTGCCAGCAGTTACAGCACATCGGACTATGGCTATACCTTC.

This sequence joins TRBV4-1 and TRBJ1-2, with D unresolved. Germline-derived CDR1 and CDR2 are MGHRA and YSYEKL. Trimming took off 4 bases at V and 4 bases at J, with 4 bases between the two ends. The length of the CDR3 is 11 residues. CDR3 sequence reads: CASSRGYGYTF. The CDR3, as DNA: TGCGCCAGCAGCCGCGGCTATGGCTACACCTTC.

The CDR3 region is CASSPRLAGVADTQYF. The CDR3 DNA sequence: TGTGCCAGCAGTCCGCGACTAGCGGGAGTGGCAGATACGCAGTATTTT. The V and J genes are TRBV28 and TRBJ2-3, with 12 bases fitting TRBD2. CDR3 length: 16 residues. After removal of 5 bases from V and 4 bases from J, the junction contained 7 bases not matched to a gene. Germline CDR1 and CDR2: MDHEN and SYDVKM.

This chain connects TRBV7-2 to TRBJ2-7; D perhaps matches TRBD2 (6 bases). The length of the CDR3 is 14 residues. Germline-derived CDR1 and CDR2 are SGHTA and FQGNSA. Trimming took off 8 bases at V and 2 bases at J, with 16 bases between the two ends. The CDR3 nucleotides read TGTGCCAGCCGTCAAGGAGGGCCTCCCTACGAGCAGTACTTC. Translating gives CASRQGGPPYEQYF.

This chain links TRBV7-3 with TRBJ2-3; D might be TRBD1 (5 bases). CDR1 SGHTA and CDR2 FQGTGA come from the germline V gene. The CDR3 is made up of 13 amino acids. Trimming shortened V by 0 bases and J by 6 bases, and 7 bases separated the two germline ends. CDR3 coding DNA: TGTGCCAGCAGCTTAACGCAGGGTGATACGCAGTATTTT. The encoded protein is CASSLTQGDTQYF.

The V and J genes are TRBV12-5 and TRBJ2-1; 7 positions agree with TRBD2. The germline V gene has CDR1 LGHNT and CDR2 FRNRAP. The CDR3 totals 11 residues. The J segment lost 8 bases and the V segment lost 9 bases, leaving 4 bases of the junction unmatched. The DNA of the CDR3 is TGTGCTAGCCGGCGGGAGTATGAGCAGTTCTTC. Translating gives CASRREYEQFF.

This clone was seen only once. The chain links TRBV27 to TRBJ2-5; D may be TRBD2 (6 bases). CDR1 and CDR2 (germline): MNHEY, SMNVEV (reference sequence). This CDR3 comprises 15 residues. V was pared by 3 bases and J by 1 base, with 12 bases between. The CDR3 region is CASSFHRGTQETQYF. The CDR3 region has the DNA TGTGCCAGCAGTTTTCATCGCGGGACCCAAGAGACCCAGTACTTC.

This clone has just a few counts. The rearrangement joins TRBV5-1 to TRBJ2-5; TRBD2 matches 8 bases. The length of the CDR3 is 15 residues. The V and J ends lost 6 bases and 5 bases, in that order; junction bases with no gene match: 12. Germline loops: CDR1 SGHRS, CDR2 YFSETQ. The CDR3 DNA reads as TGCGCCAGCACCCGCGACGGGAGGGCCGAGGAGACCCAGTACTTC. It translates to CASTRDGRAEETQYF.

The genes are TRBV7-9 and TRBJ2-1, with TRBD1 matching over 7 bases. Trimming took 0 bases from V and 1 from J; bases not matched to a gene: 3. CDR1 and CDR2 from the germline V gene are SEHNR and FQNEAQ (reference sequence). The CDR3 loop spans 16 amino acids. The CDR3 protein is CASSLAAGGSYNEQFF. CDR3 bases: TGTGCCAGCAGCTTAGCGGCAGGGGGTTCCTACAATGAGCAGTTCTTC.

For the CDR3, the DNA is TGCGCCAGCAGCTACTTATCCCCGGGACAGGATTACACTGAAGCTTTCTTT. Encoded protein: CASSYLSPGQDYTEAFF. The V call is TRBV5-1, the J call TRBJ1-1, with 8 bases fitting TRBD1. The CDR3 runs to 17 residues. J gave up 3 bases and V 3 bases, and 13 bases lay outside the gene matches. The germline gives CDR1 SGHRS, CDR2 YFSETQ.

This clone has a handful of counts. This rearrangement joins TRBV5-1 to TRBJ2-7; D may be TRBD1 (5 bases). This CDR3 is built from 13 residues. CDR1 is SGHRS, CDR2 YFSETQ, per germline. Trimming shortened V by 2 bases and J by 2 bases, and 8 bases separated the two germline ends. The CDR3 is CASSLAGTYEQYF. CDR3 nucleotides: TGCGCCAGCAGCTTAGCAGGGACCTACGAGCAGTACTTC.

This rearrangement joins TRBV5-4 to TRBJ2-3; D might be TRBD2 (5 bases). Germline loops: CDR1 SGHNT, CDR2 YYREEE (reference sequence). The CDR3 covers 12 residues. The ends were cut back, 8 bases at V and 4 bases at J, with 11 bases in the middle. Here the CDR3 reads CARSAGADTQYF. CDR3 coding DNA: TGTGCCAGAAGCGCGGGCGCAGATACGCAGTATTTT.

The chain has TRBV5-4 and TRBJ1-1; D gene ambiguous. The CDR3 length is 15 residues. Per the germline V gene, CDR1 is SGHNT and CDR2 is YYREEE (reference sequence). Trimming pared 4 bases from V and 0 bases from J, leaving 13 bases between. CDR3 residues: CASSLPGSVNTEAFF. The DNA of the CDR3 is TGTGCCAGCAGCCTACCCGGGTCGGTGAACACTGAAGCTTTCTTT.